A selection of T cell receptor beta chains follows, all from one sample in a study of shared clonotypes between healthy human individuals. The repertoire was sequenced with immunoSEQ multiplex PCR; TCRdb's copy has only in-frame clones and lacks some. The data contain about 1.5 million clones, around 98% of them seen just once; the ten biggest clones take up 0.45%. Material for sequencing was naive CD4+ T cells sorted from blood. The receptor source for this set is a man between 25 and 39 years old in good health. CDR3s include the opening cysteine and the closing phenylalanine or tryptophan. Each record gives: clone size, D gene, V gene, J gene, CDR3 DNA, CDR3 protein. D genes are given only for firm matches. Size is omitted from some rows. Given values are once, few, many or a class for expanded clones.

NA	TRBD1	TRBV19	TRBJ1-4	TGTGCCAGCGGCAAGACAGGGGAGGAAGAAAAACTGTTTTTT	CASGKTGEEEKLFF
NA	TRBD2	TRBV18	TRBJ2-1	TGTGCCAGCTCACCAAGGTCAAGCGGGAGTTCCTACAATGAGCAGTTCTTC	CASSPRSSGSSYNEQFF
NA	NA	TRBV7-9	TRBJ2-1	TGTGCCAGCAGCTTAGGGGCTTTAGCGCCCAATGAGCAGTTCTTC	CASSLGALAPNEQFF
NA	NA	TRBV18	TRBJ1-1	TGTGCCAGCTCGGGCAACCGGCCCGCTGAAGCTTTCTTT	CASSGNRPAEAFF
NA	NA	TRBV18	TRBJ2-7	TGTGCCAGCTCACCAATCGGGGTCCACGAGCAGTACTTC	CASSPIGVHEQYF
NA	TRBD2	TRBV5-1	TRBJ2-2	TGCGCCAGCAGCTTGGCGGGAGGGATTGGATCCGGGGAGCTGTTTTTT	CASSLAGGIGSGELFF
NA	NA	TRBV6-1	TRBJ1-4	TGTGCCAGCAGTGAAGACAGGGTTTATGAAAAACTGTTTTTT	CASSEDRVYEKLFF
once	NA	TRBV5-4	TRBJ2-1	TGTGCCAGCAGCTCTGCGTCGGGAAATGAGCAGTTCTTC	CASSSASGNEQFF
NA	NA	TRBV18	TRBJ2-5	TGTGCCAGCTCACCAGGCAAAGAGACCCAGTACTTC	CASSPGKETQYF
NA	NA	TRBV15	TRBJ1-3	TGTGCCACCAGCAGAGATTGGACCCGGGCGTATTTT	CATSRDWTRAYF
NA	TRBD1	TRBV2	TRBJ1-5	TGTGCCAGCAGATTCGATGGGACAGGGGACTATAGCAATCAGCCCCAGCATTTT	CASRFDGTGDYSNQPQHF
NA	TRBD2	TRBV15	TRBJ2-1	TGTGCCACCGGGGGACTAGCGACGGCCCCTTACAATGAGCAGTTCTTC	CATGGLATAPYNEQFF
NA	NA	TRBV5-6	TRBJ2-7	TGTGCCAGCAGCCCCTACCCCGTCTCCTACGAGCAGTACTTC	CASSPYPVSYEQYF
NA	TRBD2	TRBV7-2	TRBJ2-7	TGTGCCAGCAGTACTAGCGGGAGGTTCTACGAGCAGTACTTC	CASSTSGRFYEQYF
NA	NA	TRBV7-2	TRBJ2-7	TGTGCCAGCAGCTTAAGTCCCGGGAGCTCCTACGAGCAGTACTTC	CASSLSPGSSYEQYF
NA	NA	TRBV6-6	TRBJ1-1	TGTGCCAGCAGTTACACGGGCCAGGGTGACACTGAAGCTTTCTTT	CASSYTGQGDTEAFF